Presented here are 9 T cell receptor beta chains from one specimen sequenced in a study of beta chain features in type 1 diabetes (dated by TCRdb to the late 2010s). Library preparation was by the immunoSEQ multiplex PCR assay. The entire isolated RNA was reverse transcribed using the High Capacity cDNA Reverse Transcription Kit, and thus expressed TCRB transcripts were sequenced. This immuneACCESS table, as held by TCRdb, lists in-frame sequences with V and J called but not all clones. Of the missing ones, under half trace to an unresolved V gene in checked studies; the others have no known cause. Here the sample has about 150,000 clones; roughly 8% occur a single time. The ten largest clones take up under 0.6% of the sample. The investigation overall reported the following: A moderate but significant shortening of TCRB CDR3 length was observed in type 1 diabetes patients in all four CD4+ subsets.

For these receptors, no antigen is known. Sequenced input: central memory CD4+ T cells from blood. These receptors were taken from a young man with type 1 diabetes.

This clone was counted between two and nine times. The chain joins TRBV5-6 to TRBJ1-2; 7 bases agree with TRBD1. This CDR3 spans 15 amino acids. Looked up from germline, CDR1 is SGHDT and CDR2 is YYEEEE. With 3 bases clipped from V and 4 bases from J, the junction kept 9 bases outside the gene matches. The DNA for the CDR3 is TGTGCCAGCAGCTGGCTGACAGGGCTCAGCTATGGCTACACCTTC. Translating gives CASSWLTGLSYGYTF.

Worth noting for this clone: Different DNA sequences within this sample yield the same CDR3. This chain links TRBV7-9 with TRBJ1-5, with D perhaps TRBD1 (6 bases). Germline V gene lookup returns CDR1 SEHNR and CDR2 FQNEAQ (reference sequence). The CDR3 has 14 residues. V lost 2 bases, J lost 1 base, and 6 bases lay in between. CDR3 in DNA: TGTGCCAGCAGCTTACAGGGGAGCAATCAGCCCCAGCATTTT. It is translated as CASSLQGSNQPQHF.

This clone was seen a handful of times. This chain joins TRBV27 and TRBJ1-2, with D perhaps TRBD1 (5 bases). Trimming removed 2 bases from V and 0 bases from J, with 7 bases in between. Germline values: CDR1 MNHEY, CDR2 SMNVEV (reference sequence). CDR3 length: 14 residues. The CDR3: CASSLTGANYGYTF. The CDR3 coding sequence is TGTGCCAGCAGTTTAACAGGAGCTAACTATGGCTACACCTTC.

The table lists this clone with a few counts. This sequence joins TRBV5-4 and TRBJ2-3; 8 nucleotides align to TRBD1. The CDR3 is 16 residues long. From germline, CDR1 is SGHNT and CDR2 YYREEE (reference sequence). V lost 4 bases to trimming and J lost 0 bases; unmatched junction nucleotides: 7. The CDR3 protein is CASSQGQGLSTDTQYF. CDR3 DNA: TGTGCCAGCAGCCAAGGACAGGGTCTCAGCACAGATACGCAGTATTTT.

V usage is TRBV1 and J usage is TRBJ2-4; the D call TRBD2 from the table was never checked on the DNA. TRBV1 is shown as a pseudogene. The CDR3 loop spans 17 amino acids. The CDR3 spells CTSSHSLRYLAKNIQYF. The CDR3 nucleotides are TGCACCAGCAGCCACTCCCTGCGGTACCTAGCCAAAAACATTCAGTACTTC.

CDR3 in amino acids: CAGGQGRESTFF. The DNA for the CDR3 is TGTGCCGGAGGACAGGGGCGTGAGTCGACGTTCTTT. V gene TRBV6-1 combines with J gene TRBJ1-1; 9 nucleotides match TRBD1. This CDR3 contains 12 residues. Germline CDR1 and CDR2: MNHNS and SASEGT. V shed 11 bases, J shed 14 bases, and the junction held 15 bases outside the gene matches.

The CDR3 coding sequence is TGTGCCAGCAGTGCAACAGGGGGCCGGGGGTATGGCTACACCTTC. Protein: CASSATGGRGYGYTF. V usage is TRBV6-1 and J usage is TRBJ1-2, with 9 bases identical to TRBD1. Unmatched junction bases numbered 8, after V lost 4 bases and J lost 5 bases. The CDR3 covers 15 residues. Germline CDR1 is MNHNS and CDR2 is SASEGT.

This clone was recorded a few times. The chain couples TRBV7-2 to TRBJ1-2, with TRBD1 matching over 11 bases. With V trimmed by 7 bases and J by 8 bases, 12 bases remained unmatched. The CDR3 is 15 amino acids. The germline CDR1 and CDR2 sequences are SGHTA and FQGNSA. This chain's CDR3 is CASTLGGQGAEGYTF. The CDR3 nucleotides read TGTGCCAGCACCCTGGGAGGACAGGGGGCGGAGGGCTACACCTTC.

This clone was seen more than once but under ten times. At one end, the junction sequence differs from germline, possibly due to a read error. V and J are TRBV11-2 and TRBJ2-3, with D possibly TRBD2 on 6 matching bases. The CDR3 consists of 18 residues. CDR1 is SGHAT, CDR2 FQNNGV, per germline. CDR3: CASILPRQGLTLLDTQYF. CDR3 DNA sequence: TGTGCCAGCATCTTACCCCGTCAGGGACTCACACTTTTAGATACGCAGTATTTT.